This T cell receptor beta chain was sequenced during a study of blood T cell repertoires in COVID-19. The wider study: Samples taken during acute and convalescent COVID-19 were collected in the United States, Italy and Spain.

Under the authors' procedure: Estimation of nucleated cell counts relied on the amplification of reference gene primers. Profiling relied on immunoSEQ multiplex PCR, and the TCRdb table lists in-frame clones only, not all of them. V, J and clone size are taken as reported in that table, and D and trimming were inferred from the DNA itself. The sample contains 180,000 or so clones, about four fifths of which appear only once. The CDR3 loop spans 15 amino acids. V gave up 5 bases and J gave up 5 bases; unmatched junction bases: 5. Germline loops: CDR1 MNHEY, CDR2 SVGEGT. The sequencing sample was made of peripheral blood. This clonotype was obtained from a man aged 35-49 years who had recovered from COVID-19. The genes are TRBV6-2 or TRBV6-3 and TRBJ2-3; the match to TRBD2 covers 12 bases. CDR3 nucleotides: TGTGCCAGCAGTCCGACTAGCGGGAGAGGAGATACGCAGTATTTT. Amino acid sequence: CASSPTSGRGDTQYF.